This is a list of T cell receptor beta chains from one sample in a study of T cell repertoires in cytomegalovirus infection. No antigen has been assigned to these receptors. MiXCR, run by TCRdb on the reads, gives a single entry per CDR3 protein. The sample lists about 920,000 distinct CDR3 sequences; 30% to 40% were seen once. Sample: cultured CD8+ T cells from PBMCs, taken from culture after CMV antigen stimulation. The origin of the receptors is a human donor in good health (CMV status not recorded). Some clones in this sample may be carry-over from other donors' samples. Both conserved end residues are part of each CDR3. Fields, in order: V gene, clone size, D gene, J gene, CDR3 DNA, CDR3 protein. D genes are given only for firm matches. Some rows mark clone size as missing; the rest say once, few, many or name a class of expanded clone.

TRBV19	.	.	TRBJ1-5	TGTGCCAGTAGTATAGTCGCGGGGGTAAGCAATCAGCCCCAGCATTTT	CASSIVAGVSNQPQHF
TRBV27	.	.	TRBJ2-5	TGTGCCAGCAGTTTAACGGGCGGTACCAGGACCCAGTACTTC	CASSLTGGTRTQYF
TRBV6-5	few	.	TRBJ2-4	TGTGCCAGCAGTTACGGCAGGGGTGGGGGAAACATTCAGTACTTC	CASSYGRGGGNIQYF
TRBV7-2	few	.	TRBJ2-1	TGTGCCAGCAGTAGTTGGCCCCACCATGAGCAGTTCTTC	CASSSWPHHEQFF
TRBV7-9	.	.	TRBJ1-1	TGTGCCAGCAGCTTCTGGGAGGTAGGGGGGAAAGCTTTCTTT	CASSFWEVGGKAFF
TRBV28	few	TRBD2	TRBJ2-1	TGTGCCAGCAGTTTTGTTAGCGGGGGGGACTCCTACAATGAGCAGTTCTTC	CASSFVSGGDSYNEQFF
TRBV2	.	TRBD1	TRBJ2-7	TGTGCCAGCAAGTACCTCGGGACAGTGAGCTCCTACGAGCAGTACTTC	CASKYLGTVSSYEQYF
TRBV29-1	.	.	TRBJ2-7	TGCAGCGTTGAAGGTGAACTTGATGAGCAGTACTTC	CSVEGELDEQYF
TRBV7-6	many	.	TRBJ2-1	TGTGCCAGCAGCTTAGGCAACGGCGGGGTTGGCGAGCAGTTCTTC	CASSLGNGGVGEQFF
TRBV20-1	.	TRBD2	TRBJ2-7	TGCAGTGCTCGACGACTAGCGGGTTGGGACGAGCAGTACTTC	CSARRLAGWDEQYF
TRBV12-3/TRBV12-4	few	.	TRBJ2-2	TGTGCCAGTGAGGGTGACCCGAACACCGGGGAGCTGTTTTTT	CASEGDPNTGELFF
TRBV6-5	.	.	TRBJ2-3	TGTGCCAGCAGTTACTGGGACCCGCACAGGGCAGATACGCAGTATTTT	CASSYWDPHRADTQYF
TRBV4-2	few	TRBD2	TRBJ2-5	TGTGCCAGCAGCCAAGACGGGACTAGCGGGGGGGCAGAGACCCAGTACTTC	CASSQDGTSGGAETQYF
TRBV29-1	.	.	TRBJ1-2	TGCAGCGTTGAAGAAGGGGTTGGCAGACATTTAACTTACTATGGCTACACCTTC	CSVEEGVGRHLTYYGYTF
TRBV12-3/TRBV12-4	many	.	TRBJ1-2	TGTGCCAGCAGTTTTGGCATCTATGGCTACACCTTC	CASSFGIYGYTF
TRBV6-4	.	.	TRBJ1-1	TGTGCCAGCAGTGACTCAATGGACACTGAAGCTTTCTTT	CASSDSMDTEAFF
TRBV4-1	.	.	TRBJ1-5	TGCGCCAGCAGCCAAGATCCGAACAGGGTCCAGCCCCAGCATTTT	CASSQDPNRVQPQHF
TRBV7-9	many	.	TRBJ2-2	TGTGCCAGCAGCTTAGCCAGGGTGTCCGGGGAGCTGTTTTTT	CASSLARVSGELFF
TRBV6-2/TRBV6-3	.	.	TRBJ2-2	TGTGCCAGCCTAAGACCGTCCGGGGAGCTGTTTTTT	CASLRPSGELFF
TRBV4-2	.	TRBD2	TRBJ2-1	TGTGCCAGCAGCGAGCGGGGGGGCAAAAATGAGCAGTTCTTC	CASSERGGKNEQFF
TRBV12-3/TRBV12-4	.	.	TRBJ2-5	TGTGCCAGCAGTTTTTATCCGGGGGGCAGGGAGACCCAGTACTTC	CASSFYPGGRETQYF
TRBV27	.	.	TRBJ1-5	TGTGCCAGCAGTTTATCTTACTCCGTGATGTGGGGGAGCAATCAGCCCCAGCATTTT	CASSLSYSVMWGSNQPQHF
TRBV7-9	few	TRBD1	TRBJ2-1	TGTGCCAGCAGATCTAGAAGCCTCCGGGACAGTTCCTACAATGAGCAGTTCTTC	CASRSRSLRDSSYNEQFF
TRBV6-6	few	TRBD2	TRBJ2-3	TGTGCCAGCAGTTACGAAGCGGGGGGGATCACAGATACGCAGTATTTT	CASSYEAGGITDTQYF
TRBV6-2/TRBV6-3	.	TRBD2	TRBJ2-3	TGTGCCAGCAAACTAGCGGGGGCCTCACTGGATACGCAGTATTTT	CASKLAGASLDTQYF
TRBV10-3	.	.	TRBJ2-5	TGTGCCATCAGTGAGTCAGGGTTTCATGGGGGACCCGGGACCCAGTACTTC	CAISESGFHGGPGTQYF
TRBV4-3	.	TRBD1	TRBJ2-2	TGCGCCAGCAGCCAAGATGGACAGGGGGGCAGGACCGGGGAGCTGTTTTTT	CASSQDGQGGRTGELFF
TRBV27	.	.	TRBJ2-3	TGTGCCAGCATCTCGGGCTCTAGCACAGATACGCAGTATTTT	CASISGSSTDTQYF
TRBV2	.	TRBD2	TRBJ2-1	TGTGCCAGCAGTGGGACTTTAGCGGGGGGTTACAATGAGCAGTTCTTC	CASSGTLAGGYNEQFF
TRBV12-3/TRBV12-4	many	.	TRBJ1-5	TGTGCCAGCAGCTTCCCAGGGGAGCGGCAGCCCCAGCATTTT	CASSFPGERQPQHF
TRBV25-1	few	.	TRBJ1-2	TGTGCCAGCAGTGAGCGGCGGGTGGACTATGGCTACACCTTC	CASSERRVDYGYTF
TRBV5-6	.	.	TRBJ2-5	TGTGCCAGCAGCTTGGAAAGGGAGGGGGCAAATCAAGAGACCCAGTACTTC	CASSLEREGANQETQYF
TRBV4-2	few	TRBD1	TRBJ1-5	TGTGCCAGCAGCCCAAAAATCCCCGACAGGGGGAATCAGCCCCAGCATTTT	CASSPKIPDRGNQPQHF
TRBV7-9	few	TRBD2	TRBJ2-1	TGTGCCAGCAGCAGCTGGACTAGCGGGGGTTATGAGCAGTTCTTC	CASSSWTSGGYEQFF
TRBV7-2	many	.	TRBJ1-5	TGTGCCAGCAGCTTAGCAGCTTATAGCAATCAGCCCCAGCATTTT	CASSLAAYSNQPQHF
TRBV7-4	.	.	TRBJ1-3	TGTGCCAGCATCGGAAGACAGCCTCTGAGTCAAACCATATATTTT	CASIGRQPLSQTIYF
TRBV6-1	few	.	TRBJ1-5	TGTGCCAGCAGTTTTGGGGGCCTTGGTAATCAGCCCCAGCATTTT	CASSFGGLGNQPQHF
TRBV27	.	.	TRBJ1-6	TGTGCCAGCAGTACTCACCGGACGGGGGATTCACCCCTCCACTTT	CASSTHRTGDSPLHF
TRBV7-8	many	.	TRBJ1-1	TGTGCCAGCAGCTTAGGTCGGGTCCGGAACACTGAAGCTTTCTTT	CASSLGRVRNTEAFF
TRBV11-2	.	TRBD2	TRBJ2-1	TGTGCCAGCAGTCCCTTGCGGGGGGGGCGCGAGGATGAGCAGTTCTTC	CASSPLRGGREDEQFF
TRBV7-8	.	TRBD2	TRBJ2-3	TGTGCCAGCAGCCTAGAATCTAGCGGGGGGGTCCTGACAGATACGCAGTATTTT	CASSLESSGGVLTDTQYF
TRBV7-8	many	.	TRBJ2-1	TGTGCCAGCAGCTTAGTGGAGAGCTCCTACAATGAGCAGTTCTTC	CASSLVESSYNEQFF
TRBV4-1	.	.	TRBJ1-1	TGCGCCAGCAGCACCAACTCACAAGGGGCGGCTGAAGCTTTCTTT	CASSTNSQGAAEAFF
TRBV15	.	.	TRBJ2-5	TGTGCCACCAGCAGATCACAGGGAAAATCCCAAGAGACCCAGTACTTC	CATSRSQGKSQETQYF